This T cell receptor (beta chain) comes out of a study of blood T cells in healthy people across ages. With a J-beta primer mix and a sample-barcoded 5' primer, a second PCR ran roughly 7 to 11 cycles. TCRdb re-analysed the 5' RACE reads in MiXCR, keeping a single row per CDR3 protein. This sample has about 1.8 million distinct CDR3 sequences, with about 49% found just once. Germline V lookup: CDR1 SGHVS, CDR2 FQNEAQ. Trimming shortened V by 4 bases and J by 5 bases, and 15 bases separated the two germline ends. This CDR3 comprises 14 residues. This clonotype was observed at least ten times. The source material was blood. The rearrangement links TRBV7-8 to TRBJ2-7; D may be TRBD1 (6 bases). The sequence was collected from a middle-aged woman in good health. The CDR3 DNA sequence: TGTGCCAGCAGCTCCCCAGGACAGCTGGACGAGCAGTACTTC. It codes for CASSSPGQLDEQYF.